This T cell receptor (beta chain) was sequenced in a study of beta chain features in type 1 diabetes. V lost 7 bases and J 1 base, leaving 10 bases between the germline ends. This CDR3 spans 12 amino acids. The germline V gene encodes CDR1 GTSNPN and CDR2 SVGIG (reference sequence). Isolated RNA was reverse transcribed in full, so expressed TCRB transcripts were sequenced. Method: immunoSEQ multiplex PCR; TCRdb's copy keeps in-frame clones and lacks some. This sample has 350,000 or so clones, with around 20% found just once. This clone showed up just a few times. Sequencing was performed on naive CD4+ T cells from blood. This TCR derives from a woman between 18 and 29 years old in good health. The chain joins TRBV30 to TRBJ1-1; D perhaps matches TRBD1 (6 bases). CDR3: CAFGQRNTEAFF. The CDR3 nucleotides are TGTGCCTTTGGACAGAGGAACACTGAAGCTTTCTTT.